This TCR beta chain is drawn from a study of cytomegalovirus exposure and HLA in healthy donors (dated by TCRdb to 2015 to 2018). Regarding the research as a whole: In an earlier analysis of 587 of the donors, about 260 Gb of sequence data and 100 million or so unique TCR beta sequences from approximately 180 million T cells were reported. An early release covering around 630 HLA-typed donors comprised about 320 gigabases of sequencing data and 85 million to 100 million unique TCR sequences. Four or five DR-DQ haplotypes were handled as single units for association and clustering because linkage in the cohort was strong. To study patterns of TCR occurrence, a later analysis re-analyzed previously published TCR beta repertoires from 500 to 850 donors and added high-resolution HLA genotyping. Every discovery cohort repertoire had been produced on one sequencing platform. The number of typed donors differed by locus: about 620-640 for A, B, C, DRB1 and DQB1; 522 for DQA1; 606 for DPA1; and roughly 450 for DPB1. An earlier analysis of about 620 of the donors applied high-throughput TCR beta sequencing to assess whether each TCR beta V gene segment acted as functional or pseudogenic. Using immunosequencing, the study profiled T cell repertoires from 550 to 750 subjects and related those repertoires to cytomegalovirus serostatus. The study aimed to test whether signatures of past pathogen exposure could be identified by cataloging public T cell receptors. Class I and class II HLA loci were covered by the typing at four-digit resolution. The study combined high-throughput TCR immunosequencing, statistical association of individual TCRs with disease status, and machine learning to predict cytomegalovirus infection status. Among roughly 400 genotyped donors of the cohort, an average of about 240,000 unique TCR beta nucleotide sequences were sequenced per donor, about a sixth of them non-productive. In addition to the first cohort of 666 subjects, a separate validation cohort of 130 or so different subjects was used. Donor age, sex, ethnicity and CMV serostatus were compiled together with the repertoire data. Among the roughly 400 genotyped donors, about 83% belonged to the genetic ancestry cluster associated with self-reported Caucasian donors. A later genetic analysis took genome-wide SNP genotypes for about 55% of the roughly 670 donors and used that subset as a discovery cohort. Rather than drawing on any new phenotypic data, the later analysis identified candidate immune exposures from TCR beta sequences and the way those sequences occurred across donors. General conclusions and limits of the study: Broadly in line with IMGT annotations, most TCR beta V segments showed up in productive rearrangements about 87% or about 30% of the time in an earlier analysis of several hundred of the donors. In a later analysis, some 18,000 TCR beta sequences were associated with specific HLA alleles at a false discovery rate of 0.05. A later analysis reported that several top co-occurrence clusters appeared linked to parvovirus B19, influenza, CMV and Epstein-Barr virus. Immune exposure information for the cohort was limited to CMV serostatus. Sequencing depth was assumed to be roughly uniform across donors in the presence/absence analyses, though that assumption may not hold. Because HLA typing was missing for some donors at each locus, association tests included only the typed subset. A further reported finding was that TCR beta sequences accurately predicted the HLA-A and HLA-B alleles for most subjects in the first cohort. In the study, 150 to 200 TCR beta chains were listed as associated with cytomegalovirus. In a later analysis, most CMV-associated TCR beta chains were found to appear HLA-restricted, with HLA associations seemingly driven largely by CMV exposure. Cytomegalovirus status was reported to be diagnosed by the classifier with high specificity and sensitivity in both the original and validation cohorts. Strong co-occurrence of HLA alleles, especially DR and DQ, made assigning TCR associations to individual alleles difficult. A group of highly shared sequence variants was considered likely to be a technical artifact of the sequencing pipeline. Some IMGT-functional V segments, including TRBV6-2 and TRBV6-3, could not be told apart with the 87-base-pair reads, so those segments were excluded. While some public TCRs were present in many individuals, most TCR sequences turned up only very rarely across donors. Correlated functional status among segregating V segments might be attributable to linkage disequilibrium, but an unknown experimental factor could not be ruled out. The authors suggested that the approach could potentially be extended to other disease states and immunological phenotypes. Because counts were too low, roughly 18 rarely observed V segments, including chromosome 9 orphons, were left out of the earlier analysis of roughly 600 of the donors. V-gene and J-gene trimming of TCR beta chains was associated with a missense DCLRE1C variant in a later genetic analysis, and the association was replicated in an independent cohort. In a later analysis, HLA-associated TCR beta chains were found to be more clonally expanded and to have lower generation probabilities than equally common non-associated chains. In a later analysis, TCR association rates were found to vary across HLA loci, with the most associated TCRs seen for DRB1 alleles and the fewest for HLA-C alleles. This cohort had only TCR beta chains sequenced, and the lack of alpha or paired-chain data limited which features could be detected. A few of the identified cytomegalovirus-associated TCR beta chains were confirmed in vitro to be specific for cytomegalovirus antigens. Compared with the roughly 700-donor mean, donors in an Asian-associated ancestry cluster had fewer N-insertions in productive TCRs, according to a later genetic analysis.

The cohort was made up of approximately 670 healthy bone marrow donors. Cohort members were all nominally healthy when sampled, although unrecorded immune exposures were likely present. CMV serostatus was positive for approximately 300 and negative for about 50% of the roughly 670 cohort members, and was not recorded for this donor. A peripheral blood sample was provided by each donor, and peripheral blood mononuclear cells were used for TCR beta sequencing. Genomic DNA was extracted from the blood cell samples with the Qiagen DNeasy Blood Extraction Kit. As to this clone: This clone's antigen is unknown.

The library was prepared using the immunoSEQ multiplex PCR assay. A mixture of 60 forward primers for TCR Vbeta segments and 13 reverse primers for TCR Jbeta segments was used in the multiplex PCR. Amplification of the CDR3 region of rearranged TCR beta genes was performed with a multiplex PCR assay on genomic DNA. The amplified TCR beta libraries were sequenced on the Illumina HiSeq System as 87-base-pair reads. For the original study's pipeline: Across the roughly 640 repertoires, a later analysis counted about 81 million unique TCR beta chains, roughly 11 million of which were shared by at least two donors. Raw reads were error-corrected and collapsed into unique sequences with a nearest-neighbor algorithm that merged closely related sequences to remove PCR and sequencing errors. To assign V, D and J gene segments, CDR3 sequences were aligned to IMGT reference sequences. For a sequence to be retained, at least a six-nucleotide match to both a V gene segment and a J gene segment was required. Rearrangements were called productive when the CDR3 lacked stop codons and stayed in frame with V and J; all others were non-productive. CDR3 was defined by IMGT convention, running from the second conserved V-encoded cysteine to the conserved J-encoded phenylalanine. The earlier analysis of 450 to 750 of the donors excluded any sequence lacking an unambiguous match to a single V gene segment. An earlier analysis of several hundred of the donors called V segments functional above 56.7% productive rearrangements and segregating when the between-donor standard deviation exceeded 5%. A statistical classification framework was built for diagnosing cytomegalovirus status from the catalog of TCR beta chain sequences. A later analysis assigned V and J genes by comparing TCR nucleotide sequences with IMGT/GENE-DB human TR gene sequences. Using the TCRdist pipeline, a later analysis assigned CDR3 sequences along with most-parsimonious VDJ recombination scenarios. In a later analysis, every TCR beta chain was defined by the combination of its CDR3 amino acid sequence and its V-gene family, and reads without a unique V-gene family were dropped. To address suspected cross-contamination and a sequencing artifact, a later analysis removed over 500 highly shared, low-generation-probability nucleotide sequences. In a later analysis, a clonal expansion index for each public chain was calculated from normalized within-repertoire ranks of inferred template counts. In a later analysis, generation probabilities were computed with a VDJ recombination model fitted to out-of-frame rearrangements, and the resulting probabilities were checked against IGoR. In a later analysis, hypergeometric tests were used to score TCR-TCR, TCR-HLA and TCR-CMV co-occurrence, with a repertoire-size bias correction applied to TCR pairs. To estimate false discovery rates, a later analysis permuted the HLA or CMV assignments 20 times. In a later analysis, co-occurring TCRs were grouped with DBSCAN, and TCRdist sequence similarity was added when clustering was performed within HLA-allele-positive subsets. Repertoires with fewer than 30,000 or more than 120,000 public chains, plus five repertoires with anomalous nucleotide sharing, were excluded from co-occurrence clustering. The immuneACCESS repertoire file appears here via TCRdb, limited to in-frame rearrangements. These files lack a portion of the clones; in checked studies, under half of the deficit traces to unresolved V genes, and the cause of the others is not known. D and trimming come from the DNA, and the V and J calls and clone size come from that table. The record for this sample contains 30,000 to 40,000 clones. The top ten hold approximately 5.9% of the sample.

Here V drops 5 bases and J drops 6 bases, and the junction holds 6 bases not matched to any gene. The CDR3 numbers 15 residues from cysteine through phenylalanine. Of the read, only the CDR3 DNA is kept; its 45 bases are in frame from base 1. From a lookup of the germline V gene, CDR1 and CDR2 are SGHAT and FQNNGV. The receptor was isolated from a human donor in good health. This chain joins TRBV11-2 to TRBJ2-3; TRBD1 lines up with 12 middle nucleotides. Input material: PBMCs. Here the CDR3 is given as CASSPGTGGRDTQYF. In nucleotide form, the sequence is TGTGCCAGCAGCCCCGGGACAGGGGGCCGTGATACGCAGTATTTT.